These 26 T cell receptor beta chains share one sample of origin, sequenced in a study of blood T cell repertoires in COVID-19. Assay used: immunoSEQ multiplex PCR; TCRdb lists only in-frame clones, some missing. The data hold 400,000 to 550,000 clones, with around 89% observed a single time. What was sequenced was peripheral blood. These receptors all stem from a woman aged 25-40 years with acute or convalescent COVID-19.

The gene calls are TRBV6-4 and TRBJ1-6; D remains unclear. V gave up 0 bases and J gave up 7 bases, with 7 bases separating them. Germline CDR1 and CDR2: MRHNA and SNTAGT. The CDR3 loop spans 14 amino acids. The CDR3 bases are TGTGCCAGCAGTGACTCGGGCACAAATTCACCCCTCCACTTT. It is translated as CASSDSGTNSPLHF.

In regard to this clone: The sample contains more than one DNA sequence encoding this CDR3. V is TRBV9 and J is TRBJ2-1; 8 bases map to TRBD2. Looked up from germline, CDR1 is SGDLS and CDR2 is YYNGEE. This CDR3 has 15 amino acids. With 2 bases clipped from V and 2 bases from J, the junction kept 3 bases outside the gene matches. CDR3 sequence reads: CASSVGGGPYNEQFF. The CDR3 nucleotides are TGTGCCAGCAGCGTTGGCGGGGGGCCCTACAATGAGCAGTTCTTC.

The V gene is TRBV1, the J gene TRBJ2-7; the table's D gene call, TRBD2, was not cross checked with the DNA. TRBV1 constitutes a pseudogene. This CDR3 contains 14 residues. CDR3 sequence reads: CTSSQAGGLGEQYF. The CDR3, as DNA: TGCACCAGCAGCCAAGCGGGTGGACTGGGCGAGCAGTACTTC.

A single count supports this clone. CDR3 sequence reads: CAWSLYVGANVLTF. DNA for the CDR3: TGTGCCTGGAGCCTCTACGTAGGGGCCAACGTCCTGACTTTC. The gene calls are TRBV30 and TRBJ2-6; D is unresolved. Germline CDR1 and CDR2: GTSNPN and SVGIG (reference sequence). CDR3 length: 14 residues. V lost 3 bases to trimming and J lost 4 bases, with 10 bases between them.

The rearrangement uses TRBV5-1 and TRBJ1-1, with a tentative D call TRBD1 (6 bases). This CDR3 is built from 16 residues. CDR1 is SGHRS, CDR2 YFSETQ, per germline. V was cut by 0 bases and J by 1 base, with 13 bases left in between. In nucleotides, the CDR3 is TGCGCCAGCAGCTTGGGCCGGGGGGCCGCGAACACTGAAGCTTTCTTT. Translated, it gives CASSLGRGAANTEAFF. The full variable domain, in which reference TRBV5-1 and TRBJ1-1 provide the parts outside the CDR3, is KAGVTQTPRYLIKTRGQQVTLSCSPISGHRSVSWYQQTPGQGLQFLFEYFSETQRNKGNFPGRFSGRQFSNSRSEMNVSTLELGDSALYLCASSLGRGAANTEAFFGQGTRLTVV.

The chain couples TRBV3-1 (or the pseudogene TRBV3-2) to TRBJ2-1; 8 bases line up with TRBD2. The CDR3 totals 15 residues. Germline V gene lookup returns CDR1 LGHDT and CDR2 YNNKEL (reference sequence). With V trimmed by 4 bases and J by 0 bases, 2 bases remained unmatched. The CDR3, as DNA: TGTGCCAGCAGCCTACGGGGGGGCTCCTACAATGAGCAGTTCTTC. Translating it yields CASSLRGGSYNEQFF.

The rearrangement joins TRBV7-2 to TRBJ2-1; 9 positions agree with TRBD2. The CDR3 is 17 amino acids. The germline CDR1 and CDR2 sequences are SGHTA and FQGNSA. V shed 1 base, J shed 8 bases, and the junction held 12 bases outside the gene matches. CDR3 loop: CASSLGASGAKLDEQFF. CDR3 DNA: TGTGCCAGCAGCTTAGGGGCTAGCGGGGCGAAGTTGGATGAGCAGTTCTTC. The variable domain in full, completed from reference TRBV7-2 and TRBJ2-1, reads GAGVSQSPSNKVTEKGKDVELRCDPISGHTALYWYRQSLGQGLEFLIYFQGNSAPDKSGLPSDRFSAERTGGSVSTLTIQRTQQEDSAVYLCASSLGASGAKLDEQFFGPGTRLTVL.

The chain is built from TRBV29-1 and TRBJ2-1, with 13 nucleotides matching TRBD2. V shed 7 bases, J shed 5 bases, and the junction held 5 bases outside the gene matches. Per germline, CDR1 SQVTM and CDR2 ANQGSEA. The length of the CDR3 is 14 residues. CDR3 loop: CSATGTSGDNEQFF. The CDR3 nucleotides are TGCAGCGCGACCGGGACTAGCGGGGACAATGAGCAGTTCTTC.

The chain is built from TRBV20-1 and TRBJ2-1, with D possibly matching TRBD2 (6 bases). The V gene's germline CDR1 is DFQATT and CDR2 SNEGSKA (reference sequence). CDR3 size: 15 residues. The V and J ends lost 3 bases and 1 base respectively, with 13 bases between them. CDR3 residues: CSASPPGTSYNEQFF. The DNA of the CDR3 is TGCAGTGCTAGTCCACCCGGGACTTCCTACAATGAGCAGTTCTTC.

CDR3 sequence: CSVVGQGYGDEQFF. In DNA form, the CDR3 reads TGCAGCGTTGTGGGACAGGGCTACGGCGATGAGCAGTTCTTC. The V and J genes are TRBV29-1 and TRBJ2-1, with 9 bases identical to TRBD1. Germline V gene sequence: CDR1 SQVTM, CDR2 ANQGSEA. This CDR3 is built from 14 residues. The J segment lost 8 bases and the V segment lost 4 bases, leaving 9 bases of the junction unmatched.

V usage is TRBV3-1 (or the pseudogene TRBV3-2) and J usage is TRBJ1-6, with D unresolved. This CDR3 is built from 12 residues. Trimming took 2 bases from V and 8 from J, leaving 4 bases between them. In germline, CDR1 is LGHDT, CDR2 YNNKEL (reference sequence). The CDR3 sequence is CASSQHDSPLHF. In DNA form, the CDR3 reads TGTGCCAGCAGCCAACATGATTCACCCCTCCACTTT.

The count of this clone is one. The chain couples TRBV4-1 to TRBJ1-6; 9 bases match TRBD1. The V gene's germline CDR1 is MGHRA and CDR2 YSYEKL. The length of the CDR3 is 16 residues. V lost 2 bases and J lost 8; bases outside the gene matches: 7. Here the CDR3 reads CASSQTPGQGHSPLHF. Written as DNA, the CDR3 is TGCGCCAGCAGCCAAACGCCGGGACAGGGCCATTCACCCCTCCACTTT.

The rearrangement joins TRBV19 to TRBJ1-2, with D perhaps matching TRBD1 (5 bases). V was cut by 7 bases and J by 8 bases, with 17 bases left in between. Germline loops: CDR1 LNHDA, CDR2 SQIVND (reference sequence). The CDR3 length is 13 residues. Here the CDR3 reads CASKMGEAEGYTF. CDR3 DNA: TGTGCCAGTAAAATGGGGGAGGCGGAAGGCTACACCTTC.

CDR3 sequence (DNA): TGTGCCAGCAGTGAGACAACAACTAATGAAAAACTGTTTTTT. It is translated as CASSETTTNEKLFF. The chain carries TRBV6-1 and TRBJ1-4; D is undetermined. Germline CDR1 MNHNS, CDR2 SASEGT. This CDR3 contains 14 residues. Deletions cut 3 bases from V and 0 bases from J, with 5 bases between.

This clone was observed once. The V and J genes are TRBV5-1 and TRBJ1-2; 7 nucleotides match TRBD1. The CDR3 loop spans 13 amino acids. Germline loops: CDR1 SGHRS, CDR2 YFSETQ. V trimming: 4 bases; J trimming: 7 bases; junction bases outside the gene matches: 7. CDR3 in amino acids: CASSPTGIFGYTF. Written as DNA, the CDR3 is TGCGCCAGCAGCCCGACAGGGATATTTGGCTACACCTTC.

The table lists this clone with a few counts. J is TRBJ1-6 and V is TRBV5-1; D unresolved. Trimming pared 0 bases from V and 6 bases from J, leaving 13 bases between. The V gene's germline CDR1 is SGHRS and CDR2 YFSETQ. CDR3 length: 16 residues. The CDR3 DNA sequence: TGCGCCAGCAGCTTGGTATTAGGAGATCCTAATTCACCCCTCCACTTT. Protein: CASSLVLGDPNSPLHF.

The chain is built from TRBV29-1 and TRBJ1-2, with D hard to call. The CDR3 length is 13 residues. Trimming took 1 base from V and 8 from J, leaving 14 bases between them. The V gene's germline CDR1 is SQVTM and CDR2 ANQGSEA. CDR3 in DNA: TGCAGCGTTGAAGTTCTGATGGCAAACGGCTACACCTTC. Protein: CSVEVLMANGYTF.

This clone has just one count. The V and J genes are TRBV7-3 and TRBJ2-3, with D possibly TRBD1 on 5 matching bases. Trimming removed 5 bases from V and 5 bases from J, with 11 bases in between. Germline V gene sequence: CDR1 SGHTA, CDR2 FQGTGA. The CDR3 length is 13 residues. DNA of the CDR3: TGTGCCAGCAGCCAAGGGGCTTTAGATACGCAGTATTTT. Residues: CASSQGALDTQYF.

The chain employs TRBV5-1 and TRBJ1-1; D remains ambiguous. Germline assignment: CDR1 SGHRS and CDR2 YFSETQ. The CDR3 covers 15 residues. V was cut by 0 bases and J by 3 bases, with 12 bases left in between. The CDR3 region is CASSLGPARDTEAFF. CDR3 DNA: TGCGCCAGCAGCTTGGGCCCGGCCCGGGACACTGAAGCTTTCTTT. The whole variable domain, remainder taken from reference TRBV5-1 and TRBJ1-1, is KAGVTQTPRYLIKTRGQQVTLSCSPISGHRSVSWYQQTPGQGLQFLFEYFSETQRNKGNFPGRFSGRQFSNSRSEMNVSTLELGDSALYLCASSLGPARDTEAFFGQGTRLTVV.

The J gene is TRBJ2-7, the V gene TRBV5-6; D is possibly TRBD1 (6 bases). Germline loops: CDR1 SGHDT, CDR2 YYEEEE. Trimming removed 6 bases at V and 0 bases at J, with 16 bases between. The CDR3 is 15 residues long. The CDR3 bases are TGTGCCAGCACCACCCACGGGACAACCTCCTACGAGCAGTACTTC. The encoded protein is CASTTHGTTSYEQYF.

The chain employs TRBV19 and TRBJ1-2, with 8 bases matching TRBD1. This CDR3 is 13 amino acids long. Unmatched junction bases numbered 3, after V lost 3 bases and J lost 6 bases. Germline CDR1 is LNHDA and CDR2 is SQIVND (reference sequence). The CDR3 loop reads CASSINRGNGYTF. The CDR3 DNA sequence: TGTGCCAGTAGTATTAACAGGGGGAATGGCTACACCTTC. The whole variable domain, remainder taken from reference TRBV19 and TRBJ1-2, is DGGITQSPKYLFRKEGQNVTLSCEQNLNHDAMYWYRQDPGQGLRLIYYSQIVNDFQKGDIAEGYSVSREKKESFPLTVTSAQKNPTAFYLCASSINRGNGYTFGSGTRLTVV.

Concerning this clone: Other DNA sequences in this specimen translate into the identical CDR3. The CDR3 loop reads CASSPGTGNQPQHF. In DNA, the CDR3 is TGTGCCAGCTCACCCGGGACAGGGAATCAGCCCCAGCATTTT. The chain joins TRBV18 to TRBJ1-5; 9 bases agree with TRBD1. In germline, CDR1 is KGHSH, CDR2 LQKENI. This CDR3 spans 14 amino acids. V was pared by 3 bases and J by 4 bases, with 1 base of the junction left unmatched.

The gene calls are TRBV6-5 and TRBJ2-3, with 9 bases identical to TRBD1. The CDR3 is 15 residues long. Germline assignment: CDR1 MNHEY and CDR2 SVGAGI. V shed 4 bases and J 6 bases; nucleotides not matched to a gene: 8. CDR3 nucleotides: TGTGCCAGCAGTTCGACCGGGACAGGGTGGGATACGCAGTATTTT. Its protein product is CASSSTGTGWDTQYF.

The chain is built from TRBV28 and TRBJ2-7, with TRBD2 identical over 9 bases. This CDR3 contains 14 residues. Germline V gene lookup returns CDR1 MDHEN and CDR2 SYDVKM. The ends lost 5 bases at V and 9 bases at J; junction bases unmatched: 11. The CDR3 loop reads CASSPQRGVRRQYF. The CDR3 DNA follows: TGTGCCAGCAGTCCACAGCGGGGGGTTCGTCGGCAGTACTTC.

The rearrangement joins TRBV6-5 to TRBJ1-2, with D possibly TRBD1 on 6 matching bases. Trimming pared 7 bases from V and 5 bases from J, leaving 17 bases between. CDR1 MNHEY and CDR2 SVGAGI come from the germline V gene. The CDR3 has 14 residues. The CDR3 region is CASITGLTGYGYTF. The CDR3 DNA sequence: TGTGCCAGCATCACAGGGTTGACGGGGTATGGCTACACCTTC.

V usage is TRBV6-5 and J usage is TRBJ1-6; tentatively, D is TRBD1 (6 bases). Germline loops: CDR1 MNHEY, CDR2 SVGAGI. V lost 8 bases, J lost 7 bases, and 9 bases lay in between. CDR3 length: 12 amino acids. Written as DNA, the CDR3 is TGTGCCAGCCGCGACAGGAATTCACCCCTCCACTTT. This codes for CASRDRNSPLHF.